One and the same sample provided the 17 T cell receptor beta chains below, sequenced in a study of OX40 agonist ivuxolimab in advanced cancers. Sequencing used immunoSEQ multiplex PCR; TCRdb keeps in-frame clones, though not all of them. The sample shows 38,000 or so clones, 80% to 90% of them seen only once. This specimen was CD4+ or CD8+ T cells sorted from blood, taken in a trial of the OX40 agonist ivuxolimab. The source is an adult with an advanced solid tumor such as melanoma, head and neck, liver or kidney cancer.

This chain connects TRBV5-4 to TRBJ2-6, with unresolved D. V lost 10 bases and J lost 2, with 13 bases in between. There are 14 residues in the CDR3. The germline CDR1 and CDR2 sequences are SGHNT and YYREEE (reference sequence). CDR3 protein: CAFWKTAGANVLTF. The CDR3 DNA reads as TGTGCCTTTTGGAAAACAGCTGGGGCCAACGTCCTGACTTTC.

V gene TRBV4-2 combines with J gene TRBJ2-7, with TRBD1 identical over 7 bases. The CDR3 is 15 residues long. Losses at the gene ends were 1 base for V and 1 base for J; bases not matched to a gene: 4. Per the germline V gene, CDR1 is LGHNA and CDR2 is YNFKEQ. The CDR3 bases are TGTGCCAGCAGCCAAGGACAGGGAAAGTCCTACGAGCAGTACTTC. Translated, it gives CASSQGQGKSYEQYF.

The count of this clone is one. V usage is TRBV9 and J usage is TRBJ2-3, with no clear D. The V end lost 2 bases, the J end lost 6 bases, and 10 bases lay between the germline ends. The CDR3 covers 13 residues. Germline assignment: CDR1 SGDLS and CDR2 YYNGEE. CDR3: CASSVRLGDTQYF. Here the CDR3 DNA reads TGTGCCAGCAGCGTCAGACTTGGGGATACGCAGTATTTT.

The rearrangement links TRBV7-9 to TRBJ1-5; D call uncertain. CDR3 length equals 12 residues. Per germline, CDR1 SEHNR and CDR2 FQNEAQ (reference sequence). Between the trimmed V and J ends, which lost 2 bases and 6 bases, there was a span of 5 bases. CDR3 sequence: CASSLSRQPQHF. CDR3 nucleotides: TGTGCCAGCAGCTTAAGCCGTCAGCCCCAGCATTTT.

This chain connects TRBV4-1 to TRBJ2-2, with 9 bases identical to TRBD1. Trimming removed 3 bases from V and 6 bases from J; junction bases left unmatched: 5. This CDR3 contains 15 residues. Germline-derived CDR1 and CDR2 are MGHRA and YSYEKL. The CDR3 spells CASSHRDREAGELFF. DNA of the CDR3: TGCGCCAGCAGCCACCGGGACAGGGAGGCCGGGGAGCTGTTTTTT.

The chain carries TRBV25-1 and TRBJ1-4, with a tentative D call TRBD1 (6 bases). V gave up 8 bases and J gave up 4 bases, with 11 bases separating them. CDR3 length equals 13 residues. CDR1 and CDR2 (germline): MGHDK, SYGVNS. CDR3: CASGRGLNEKLFF. The CDR3 bases are TGTGCCAGCGGACGGGGGCTTAATGAAAAACTGTTTTTT.

The chain couples TRBV10-3 to TRBJ2-1; a weak D match, TRBD2 (5 bases). In germline, CDR1 is ENHRY, CDR2 SYGVKD. The CDR3 spans 12 residues. Trimming stripped 2 bases from V and 12 bases from J, with 11 bases between. CDR3 nucleotide sequence: TGTGCCATCAGTGAGCCCCCCAGCGGGCAGTTCTTC. Residues: CAISEPPSGQFF.

This clone was counted once. V gene TRBV6-5 combines with J gene TRBJ2-7; no clear D gene. The V end lost 2 bases, the J end lost 4 bases, and 6 bases lay between the germline ends. The CDR3 loop spans 12 amino acids. Germline lookup yields CDR1 MNHEY and CDR2 SVGAGI. CDR3 amino acids: CASSYDRYEQYF. The CDR3 DNA follows: TGTGCCAGCAGTTACGATCGGTACGAGCAGTACTTC.

This clone was seen only a few times. The rearrangement joins TRBV18 to TRBJ1-2; TRBD1 might be the D (5 bases). V lost 3 bases and J 4 bases, leaving 9 bases between the germline ends. This CDR3 is built from 13 residues. CDR1 KGHSH and CDR2 LQKENI come from the germline V gene. CDR3 bases: TGTGCCAGCTCACCGGACAAGTTCTATGGCTACACCTTC. Its translation: CASSPDKFYGYTF.

This chain uses TRBV28 with TRBJ2-3; 13 nucleotides align to TRBD2. The trim removed 5 bases at V and 2 bases at J, leaving 4 bases unmatched. The CDR3 is 16 residues long. From germline, CDR1 is MDHEN and CDR2 SYDVKM. The CDR3 DNA sequence: TGTGCCAGCAGTCTCGGACTAGCGGGAGCCACAGATACGCAGTATTTT. Translation gives CASSLGLAGATDTQYF.

The genes are TRBV7-9 and TRBJ1-1; D gene ambiguous. This CDR3 is built from 14 residues. The V end lost 3 bases, the J end lost 2 bases, and 10 bases lay between the germline ends. Germline V gene lookup returns CDR1 SEHNR and CDR2 FQNEAQ (reference sequence). CDR3 loop: CASSLYDENTEAFF. The CDR3 nucleotides read TGTGCCAGCAGCTTGTACGACGAAAACACTGAAGCTTTCTTT.

The rearrangement links TRBV6-5 to TRBJ1-3; D unclear. In germline, CDR1 is MNHEY, CDR2 SVGAGI. Trimming removed 2 bases at V and 16 bases at J, with 21 bases between. This CDR3 comprises 14 residues. The CDR3 region is CASSYGGSLTRLYF. Here the CDR3 DNA reads TGTGCCAGCAGTTACGGTGGCAGCCTGACAAGACTGTATTTT.

The genes are TRBV30 and TRBJ1-2; TRBD1 matches at 7 bases. Germline loops: CDR1 GTSNPN, CDR2 SVGIG (reference sequence). The length of the CDR3 is 17 residues. V trimming: 2 bases; J trimming: 0 bases; junction bases outside the gene matches: 12. The CDR3 sequence: CAWSQALPTGSNYGYTF. The CDR3 DNA reads as TGTGCCTGGAGTCAAGCTCTACCGACAGGGTCTAACTATGGCTACACCTTC.

The chain uses TRBV4-2 and TRBJ2-6; 10 bases match TRBD2. The CDR3 loop spans 18 amino acids. The trim removed 4 bases at V and 0 bases at J, leaving 6 bases unmatched. The germline gives CDR1 LGHNA, CDR2 YNFKEQ. The CDR3 DNA is TGTGCCAGCAGCCCGACTAGCGGGCTGAGCTCTGGGGCCAACGTCCTGACTTTC. Residues: CASSPTSGLSSGANVLTF.

The chain is built from TRBV28 and TRBJ2-7; 7 bases map to TRBD1. This CDR3 has 15 residues. Germline V CDR1 and CDR2: MDHEN, SYDVKM. Trimming cost V 3 bases and J 0 bases; bases outside gene matches: 5. The CDR3 coding sequence is TGTGCCAGCAGTTTCCGGGGACAGAGCTCCTACGAGCAGTACTTC. Translating it yields CASSFRGQSSYEQYF. The complete variable domain, with remaining parts taken from reference TRBV28 and TRBJ2-7, reads DVKVTQSSRYLVKRTGEKVFLECVQDMDHENMFWYRQDPGLGLRLIYFSYDVKMKEKGDIPEGYSVSREKKERFSLILESASTNQTSMYLCASSFRGQSSYEQYFGPGTRLTVT.

The chain's CDR3 is CASKGSRGTNEKLFF. CDR3 coding DNA: TGTGCCAGCAAGGGGAGCAGGGGAACTAATGAAAAACTGTTTTTT. The chain links TRBV6-5 to TRBJ1-4; TRBD1 is a possible D gene (6 bases). The CDR3 contains 15 residues. Per germline, CDR1 MNHEY and CDR2 SVGAGI. The V and J ends lost 7 bases and 1 base respectively, with 13 bases between them.

The chain is built from TRBV11-3 and TRBJ2-7, with a possible D match to TRBD2 (6 bases). Germline CDR1 reads SGHNT; CDR2 reads YENEEA. The V and J ends lost 4 bases and 3 bases respectively, with 13 bases between them. The CDR3 has 14 residues. The DNA for the CDR3 is TGTGCCAGCAGCTCGCCGGGACTCAACTACGAGCAGTACTTC. Protein sequence: CASSSPGLNYEQYF.